A selection of T cell receptor beta chains follows, all from one sample in a study of Graves' ophthalmopathy and Graves' hyperthyroidism. In TCRdb, the multiplex PCR reads were re-called with MiXCR into one record per CDR3 protein. This table holds hundreds of thousands of distinct CDR3 sequences, over 20% found once. Material: peripheral blood. These receptors were taken from a young woman with stable Graves' hyperthyroidism. Some clones in this sample may be carry-over from other donors' samples. CDR3s include the opening cysteine and the closing phenylalanine or tryptophan. A D gene is named only where the DNA matches it firmly. Size values are once, few and many counts, or a class for expanded clones, and some rows have none.

clone size	D gene	J gene	V gene	CDR3 DNA	CDR3 protein
NA	TRBD1	TRBJ1-1	TRBV5-1	TGCGCCAGCAGCTCGGGACAGCCAAGAATTGAAGCTTTCTTT	CASSSGQPRIEAFF
NA	NA	TRBJ2-5	TRBV28	TGTGCCAGCATCGATTCCGGGCAAGAGACCCAGTACTTC	CASIDSGQETQYF
few	NA	TRBJ1-1	TRBV9	TGTGCCAGCACCCGGGCAGCTATGAACACTGAAGCTTTCTTT	CASTRAAMNTEAFF
NA	NA	TRBJ1-5	TRBV30	TGTGCCTGGAGTCCCCGCCTCAATCAGCCCCAGCATTTT	CAWSPRLNQPQHF
NA	NA	TRBJ1-1	TRBV28	TGTGCCAGCAGTTTAAGGGGAGTTTGGGTTCTGAACACTGAAGCTTTCTTT	CASSLRGVWVLNTEAFF
many	NA	TRBJ1-6	TRBV5-1	TGCGCCAGCAGCTTGGAGGAGGGTTCACCCCTCCACTTT	CASSLEEGSPLHF
many	NA	TRBJ1-1	TRBV5-1	TGCGCCAGCAGCCCATCGACCACCAACACTGAAGCTTTCTTT	CASSPSTTNTEAFF
many	TRBD2	TRBJ2-7	TRBV18	TGTGCCAGCTCACCACTAGCGGGAGAATACTACGAGCAGTACTTC	CASSPLAGEYYEQYF
many	NA	TRBJ2-5	TRBV4-2	TGTGCCAGCAGCCTAGCCGGGACGGGGGAGACCCAGTACTTC	CASSLAGTGETQYF
many	NA	TRBJ1-1	TRBV6-1	TGTGCCAGCAGTCGCGGGGCCTCGGACACTGAAGCTTTCTTT	CASSRGASDTEAFF
many	NA	TRBJ2-5	TRBV29-1	TGCAGCGTTGAAGATTGGTTCTGGCGGGAGACCCAGTACTTC	CSVEDWFWRETQYF
many	NA	TRBJ1-2	TRBV13	TGTGCCAGCCGGACAGCTTATGGCTACACCTTC	CASRTAYGYTF
many	NA	TRBJ1-1	TRBV6-5	TGTGCCAGCAGGTACTTAGGCGGGGCCACTGAAGCTTTCTTT	CASRYLGGATEAFF
NA	NA	TRBJ1-1	TRBV12-3/TRBV12-4	TGTGCCAGCACCCTTTCCGGTAACATGAACACTGAAGCTTTCTTT	CASTLSGNMNTEAFF
NA	TRBD1	TRBJ1-2	TRBV11-2	TGTGCCAGCAGCTTCACCGGGACAGGGTATTATGGCTACACCTTC	CASSFTGTGYYGYTF
NA	TRBD2	TRBJ2-2	TRBV12-3/TRBV12-4	TGTGCCAGCAGTTTAATTCCGGGGGGATACACCGGGGAGCTGTTTTTT	CASSLIPGGYTGELFF
NA	NA	TRBJ1-5	TRBV29-1	TGCAGCGTTGAAGGGAGGGGAGTGGTTCAGCCCCAGCATTTT	CSVEGRGVVQPQHF
NA	NA	TRBJ2-2	TRBV18	TGTGCCAGCTCACCGAAACTTACTACAGCTACCGGGGAGCTGTTGTTT	CASSPKLTTATGELLF
many	NA	TRBJ1-1	TRBV18	TGTGCCAGCTCACCCCAGACAGTGAACACTGAAGCTTTCTTT	CASSPQTVNTEAFF
NA	NA	TRBJ1-2	TRBV6-1	TGTGCCAGCAGTGAAGCGGGACACCTCCTCTATGGCTACACCTTC	CASSEAGHLLYGYTF
few	NA	TRBJ2-7	TRBV6-5	TGTGCCAGCAGTTACACAGCCGGGGCCTTGGTCGAGCAGTACTTC	CASSYTAGALVEQYF
NA	NA	TRBJ1-3	TRBV15	TGTGCCACCAGCAGAGGACAGAGCTCTGGAAACACCATATATTTT	CATSRGQSSGNTIYF
NA	NA	TRBJ1-2	TRBV20-1	TGCAGTGCTATCGAGGAAGGCTATGGCTACACCTTC	CSAIEEGYGYTF
few	NA	TRBJ2-5	TRBV18	TGTGCCAGCTCACCGCCGGCCAGCCAAGAGACCCAGTACTTC	CASSPPASQETQYF
NA	NA	TRBJ2-3	TRBV27	TGTGCCAGCAGTCAGCGACTCCGCACAGATACGCAGTATTTT	CASSQRLRTDTQYF
NA	NA	TRBJ1-1	TRBV29-1	TGCAGCGTTGAAATGACAGAAAAGAACACTGAAGCTTTCTTT	CSVEMTEKNTEAFF
many	NA	TRBJ1-6	TRBV7-2	TGTGCCAGCAGCGCAACCAGGGGTTCACCCCTCCACTTT	CASSATRGSPLHF
many	NA	TRBJ1-5	TRBV6-5	TGTGCCAGCCAACTGGATTGGAATCAGCCCCAGCATTTT	CASQLDWNQPQHF
NA	NA	TRBJ2-7	TRBV12-3/TRBV12-4	TGTGCCAGCCAGACATCGTCCTCTCCCTACGAGCAGTACTTC	CASQTSSSPYEQYF
few	NA	TRBJ1-1	TRBV18	TGTGCCAGCTCACCAGAGTATATATACCGGCGGAACACTGAAGCTTTCTTT	CASSPEYIYRRNTEAFF
NA	NA	TRBJ1-5	TRBV20-1	TGCAGTGCTAGAGCCGGAGGGGGGCCTCAGCCCCAGCATTTT	CSARAGGGPQPQHF
many	NA	TRBJ1-5	TRBV11-2	TGTGCCAGCAGCCAAGGGGGGCTGGGCAATCAGCCCCAGCATTTT	CASSQGGLGNQPQHF
NA	NA	TRBJ2-6	TRBV29-1	TGCAGCGTTTCTGTCCGGGCCAACGTCCTGACTTTC	CSVSVRANVLTF
few	TRBD1	TRBJ2-5	TRBV11-1	TGTGCCAGCAGCGAAGATCGACAGGGAGAGACCCAGTACTTC	CASSEDRQGETQYF
many	NA	TRBJ1-5	TRBV6-5	TGTGCCAGCACCGAGCGGAGCAATCAGCCCCAGCATTTT	CASTERSNQPQHF
NA	NA	TRBJ2-5	TRBV12-3/TRBV12-4	TGTGCCAGCACCACCCCCGGGGAGACCCAGTACTTC	CASTTPGETQYF
many	NA	TRBJ2-5	TRBV5-5	TGTGCCAGCAGCTTGGGCAGGCTGGTGGAGACCCAGTACTTC	CASSLGRLVETQYF
many	NA	TRBJ2-5	TRBV2	TGTGCCAGCAGTGTGCTAAAACAAGGGACCCAGTACTTC	CASSVLKQGTQYF
many	NA	TRBJ2-2	TRBV12-3/TRBV12-4	TGTGCCAGCAGTTTACTGGGGACTTTTGCCGGGGAGCTGTTTTTT	CASSLLGTFAGELFF
NA	TRBD2	TRBJ2-7	TRBV11-2	TGTGCCAGCAGCTTAGGTCGGGGGGGCTTAGTGTACGAGCAGTACTTC	CASSLGRGGLVYEQYF
many	NA	TRBJ1-1	TRBV6-1	TGTGCCAGCAGTGCACAGCCGTTAACTGAAGCTTTCTTT	CASSAQPLTEAFF
many	TRBD1	TRBJ1-2	TRBV4-1	TGCGCCAGCAGCCAAGGACGGGACAGAAATTATGGCTACACCTTC	CASSQGRDRNYGYTF
many	NA	TRBJ1-3	TRBV6-1	TGTGCCAGCCGGGAGGGTACTGGAAACACCATATATTTT	CASREGTGNTIYF
many	NA	TRBJ1-2	TRBV19	TGTGCCAGTACCTTGGACAACAAGGGGAACTATGGCTACACCTTC	CASTLDNKGNYGYTF
many	NA	TRBJ1-6	TRBV25-1	TGTGCCAGCATGATAGGAGGCAGGGTATCACCCCTCCACTTT	CASMIGGRVSPLHF
many	TRBD2	TRBJ2-7	TRBV20-1	TGCAGTGCTAGGCTAGCGGGGGGGCTCTACGAGCAGTACTTC	CSARLAGGLYEQYF
few	NA	TRBJ1-5	TRBV7-6	TGTGCCAGCAGCTTAGGGGCAGCTTATAGCAATCAGCCCCAGCATTTT	CASSLGAAYSNQPQHF
many	NA	TRBJ2-5	TRBV7-9	TGTGCCAGCAGCTTACCTAATGATGGGACCCAGTACTTC	CASSLPNDGTQYF
few	TRBD1	TRBJ2-7	TRBV29-1	TGCAGCGTTGAGGGGCCGGGACAGACCTACGAGCAGTACTTC	CSVEGPGQTYEQYF
many	TRBD1	TRBJ1-1	TRBV5-1	TGTGCCAGCAGTCCCCAGGGGGGGAACACTGAAGCTTTCTTT	CASSPQGGNTEAFF